Listed below are T cell receptor beta chains from one sample, sequenced in a study of human T cells and chemical hapten exposure. One entry per CDR3 protein, called by TCRdb with MiXCR from the RACE reads. This sample has around 250,000 distinct CDR3 sequences, with 7% to 10% found just once. The starting material was whole blood, obtained in connection with sensitization to the hapten diphenylcyclopropenone (DPC). These receptors all stem from a woman in her 40s with alopecia areata. Some clones in this sample may be carry-over from other donors' samples. CDR3s include the opening cysteine and the closing phenylalanine or tryptophan. The D gene is left open where the match is weak. Size values are once, few and many counts, or a class for expanded clones, and some rows have none.

17 | TRBJ2-1 | few | TRBD1 | TRBV24-1 | TGTGCCACCAGTGATTATGACAGGGGAGCTACCTACAATGAGCAGTTCTTC | CATSDYDRGATYNEQFF
13 | TRBJ1-4 | . | . | TRBV20-1 | TGCAGTGCTAGAAGGGGGGCTCATGAAAAACTGTTTTTT | CSARRGAHEKLFF
16 | TRBJ1-3 | few | . | TRBV7-8 | TGTGCCAGCAGCAAGCTTAGTAGGGGTGCGGGAAACACCATATATTTT | CASSKLSRGAGNTIYF
18 | TRBJ2-7 | . | . | TRBV4-2 | TGTGCCAGCAGCCAAAAACCCCCCTCGGGCCGCTTCCCCTACGAGCAGTACTTC | CASSQKPPSGRFPYEQYF
13 | TRBJ1-1 | few | . | TRBV4-2 | TGTGCCAGCAGCCAAGAGCGTAGGGGCCCAGCTTTCTTT | CASSQERRGPAFF
14 | TRBJ2-3 | . | TRBD2 | TRBV29-1 | TGCAGCGTTGGGGGCGGGAGGGCATCAGATACGCAGTATTTT | CSVGGGRASDTQYF
12 | TRBJ1-2 | few | . | TRBV12-3/TRBV12-4 | TGTGCCAGCAGTTTTGGAGGGCAGGGCTACACCTTC | CASSFGGQGYTF
17 | TRBJ2-3 | many | TRBD2 | TRBV28 | TGTGCCAGCCGTACCGAAACTAGCGGAGATCCCAGGGATACGCAGTATTTT | CASRTETSGDPRDTQYF
15 | TRBJ2-5 | many | TRBD1 | TRBV7-8 | TGTGCCAGCAGCTTAGCGGGACAGGGCCAAGAGACCCAGTACTTC | CASSLAGQGQETQYF
14 | TRBJ2-7 | . | TRBD1 | TRBV29-1 | TGCAGCGTTGGACAGGGCCCCCGGGCCTACGAGCAGTACTTC | CSVGQGPRAYEQYF
16 | TRBJ1-1 | . | TRBD1 | TRBV18 | TGTGCCAGCTCGCCTCGGACAGGGGGATTGAACACTGAAGCTTTCTTT | CASSPRTGGLNTEAFF